Listed below are T cell receptor beta chains from one sample, sequenced in a study of spatial heterogeneity in lung cancer. TCRdb re-analysed the 5' RACE reads in MiXCR, keeping a single row per CDR3 protein. The data contain around 100,000 distinct CDR3 sequences, roughly 10% of them singletons. Here the sequenced sample was PBMCs, taken at follow-up. All receptors derive from a female donor with early-stage non-small cell lung cancer. Each CDR3 is given with its conserved first and last residue. D genes are given only for firm matches. Clone size is not always given. Where it is, it says once, few, many or a class for expanded clones.

len	abundance	v_gene	j_gene	d_gene	CDR3aa	CDR3nt
15	-	TRBV24-1	TRBJ2-2	TRBD2	CATGGGLAGVGELFF	TGTGCCACCGGGGGAGGACTAGCGGGAGTCGGGGAGCTGTTTTTT
15	few	TRBV14	TRBJ2-1	TRBD2	CASSPLAGGVNEQFF	TGTGCCAGCAGCCCTCTAGCGGGAGGAGTCAATGAGCAGTTCTTC
17	many	TRBV18	TRBJ2-3	TRBD2	CASSPPGAGGQTDTQYF	TGTGCCAGCTCACCACCGGGAGCGGGAGGTCAGACAGATACGCAGTATTTT
12	few	TRBV2	TRBJ2-7	-	CASSSRNYEQYF	TGTGCCAGCAGTAGTCGGAACTACGAGCAGTACTTC
12	many	TRBV11-2	TRBJ2-3	-	CASSRESDTQYF	TGTGCCAGCAGCCGTGAATCAGATACGCAGTATTTT
14	few	TRBV10-3	TRBJ1-1	-	CAISEGQMNTEAFF	TGTGCCATCAGTGAGGGACAGATGAACACTGAAGCTTTCTTT
13	-	TRBV24-1	TRBJ2-3	-	CATSGAPTDTQYF	TGTGCCACCAGTGGAGCGCCCACAGATACGCAGTATTTT
14	few	TRBV10-3	TRBJ2-1	-	CAIRVGGTYNEQFF	TGTGCCATCAGGGTAGGGGGTACCTACAATGAGCAGTTCTTC
15	-	TRBV27	TRBJ2-7	TRBD1	CASSFRDRALYEQYF	TGTGCCAGCAGTTTCCGGGACAGGGCTCTCTACGAGCAGTACTTC
13	-	TRBV18	TRBJ2-1	TRBD2	CASSSGLEDEQFF	TGTGCCAGCTCATCGGGACTAGAGGATGAGCAGTTCTTC
16	few	TRBV24-1	TRBJ2-2	-	CATSDFGTQNTGELFF	TGTGCCACCAGTGATTTCGGGACACAGAACACCGGGGAGCTGTTTTTT
18	-	TRBV12-3/TRBV12-4	TRBJ2-4	-	CASSFSGQRSLAKNIQYF	TGTGCCAGCAGTTTTAGTGGACAGCGAAGTCTAGCCAAAAACATTCAGTACTTC
15	-	TRBV6-5	TRBJ1-1	-	CASSSRKLIGTEAFF	TGTGCCAGCAGTAGCCGGAAATTGATTGGCACTGAAGCTTTCTTT
14	-	TRBV3-1	TRBJ1-2	-	CASSQDLQTYGYTF	TGTGCCAGCAGCCAAGATCTGCAGACCTATGGCTACACCTTC
11	many	TRBV29-1	TRBJ1-1	TRBD1	CSGQGVGEAFF	TGCAGCGGGCAGGGGGTTGGCGAAGCTTTCTTT
15	many	TRBV7-2	TRBJ1-2	TRBD1	CASSLGPGGLYGYTF	TGTGCCAGCAGCTTAGGACCAGGGGGCCTCTATGGCTACACCTTC
13	-	TRBV3-1	TRBJ2-5	-	CASSRIDQETQYF	TGTGCCAGCAGCCGAATCGACCAAGAGACCCAGTACTTC
17	-	TRBV3-1	TRBJ1-5	TRBD1	CASSLTGQGASNQPQHF	TGTGCCAGCAGCCTAACCGGACAGGGGGCGAGCAATCAGCCCCAGCATTTT